Below are 13 T cell receptor beta chains sequenced from a single sample in a study of cytomegalovirus exposure and HLA in healthy donors. Produced via immunoSEQ multiplex PCR; TCRdb's table is partial and in-frame only. This table holds some 190,000 clones, approximately 86% found once. Sample: PBMCs. These receptors were collected from a man under 40 in good health and CMV-seropositive.

The chain is built from TRBV2 and TRBJ2-7; D gene unclear. The CDR3 totals 15 residues. Germline CDR1 SNHLY, CDR2 FYNNEI. V lost 1 base, J lost 0 bases, and 10 bases lay in between. Written as DNA, the CDR3 is TGTGCCAGCAGTGAAGATCAAGGATACTCCTACGAGCAGTACTTC. Its protein is CASSEDQGYSYEQYF.

Worth noting for this clone: This sample also contains other DNA sequences that code for the same CDR3. The V gene is TRBV6-5, the J gene TRBJ2-7; 7 nucleotides agree with TRBD2. The germline V gene encodes CDR1 MNHEY and CDR2 SVGAGI. V was clipped by 5 bases and J by 2 bases; unmatched bases: 3. This CDR3 region has 13 residues. The CDR3 region has the DNA TGTGCCAGCAGTACGGGACTACCCTACGAGCAGTACTTC. This encodes CASSTGLPYEQYF.

V usage is TRBV7-9 and J usage is TRBJ1-4, with D unresolved. This CDR3 has 10 residues. Germline V gene sequence: CDR1 SEHNR, CDR2 FQNEAQ (reference sequence). V lost 3 bases and J lost 12, with 5 bases in between. The CDR3 spells CASSLLELFF. CDR3 DNA: TGTGCCAGCAGCTTGTTAGAACTGTTTTTT. The full variable domain, rest sourced from reference TRBV7-9 and TRBJ1-4, is DTGVSQNPRHKITKRGQNVTFRCDPISEHNRLYWYRQTLGQGPEFLTYFQNEAQLEKSRLLSDRFSAERPKGSFSTLEIQRTEQGDSAMYLCASSLLELFFGSGTQLSVL.

This chain connects TRBV28 to TRBJ1-1; D gene ambiguous. Deletions cut 7 bases from V and 0 bases from J, with 12 bases between. Germline-derived CDR1 and CDR2 are MDHEN and SYDVKM. This CDR3 is 14 amino acids long. The CDR3 loop is CASNSDGLNTEAFF. CDR3 coding DNA: TGTGCCAGCAACTCCGACGGGTTGAACACTGAAGCTTTCTTT.

This chain links TRBV13 with TRBJ2-7, with a weak D call TRBD2 (6 bases). Trimming stripped 0 bases from V and 3 bases from J, with 15 bases between. The CDR3 sequence is 16 residues long. Germline CDR1 PRHDT, CDR2 FYEKMQ (reference sequence). In DNA, the CDR3 is TGTGCCAGCAGCTTAGGCCGAGGCCGGGAGAACTACGAGCAGTACTTC. Its protein is CASSLGRGRENYEQYF.

This clone was recorded many times. The V gene is TRBV29-1, the J gene TRBJ2-5, with unresolved D. V lost 0 bases and J lost 0, with 5 bases in between. The CDR3 loop spans 13 amino acids. From germline, CDR1 is SQVTM and CDR2 ANQGSEA. The CDR3, as DNA: TGCAGCGTTGAAGAGGGGTACCAAGAGACCCAGTACTTC. As protein: CSVEEGYQETQYF.

The V call is TRBV5-4, the J call TRBJ2-7; TRBD2 matches at 8 bases. This CDR3 is 14 amino acids long. Germline V gene sequence: CDR1 SGHNT, CDR2 YYREEE (reference sequence). Losses at the gene ends were 0 bases for V and 6 bases for J; bases not matched to a gene: 5. CDR3 coding DNA: TGTGCCAGCAGCTTGGCGGGAGGGCGTAGCGAGCAGTACTTC. This encodes CASSLAGGRSEQYF.

This chain uses TRBV10-3 with TRBJ2-7, with D maybe TRBD1 (5 bases). Germline CDR1 and CDR2: ENHRY and SYGVKD. The CDR3 has 14 residues. V was clipped by 4 bases and J by 1 base, with 11 bases between them. CDR3: CAISGIGESYEQYF. In DNA form, the CDR3 reads TGTGCCATCAGTGGCATAGGGGAATCCTACGAGCAGTACTTC.

The chain is built from TRBV4-1 and TRBJ2-1; D is ambiguous. This CDR3 is built from 12 residues. The ends were cut back, 5 bases at V and 3 bases at J, with 5 bases in the middle. Germline V CDR1 and CDR2: MGHRA, YSYEKL. This CDR3 is CASSDNYNEQFF. In DNA, the CDR3 is TGCGCCAGCAGCGATAACTACAATGAGCAGTTCTTC.

The chain joins TRBV27 to TRBJ2-7; the D call may be TRBD1 or TRBD2 (6 bases each). V was trimmed by 3 bases and J by 0 bases, leaving 9 bases between them. The CDR3 covers 14 residues. Germline V gene sequence: CDR1 MNHEY, CDR2 SMNVEV (reference sequence). DNA for the CDR3: TGTGCCAGCAGTTTTGGGGGGCCCTCCTACGAGCAGTACTTC. Encoded protein: CASSFGGPSYEQYF.

This chain joins TRBV9 and TRBJ2-7; the D is unclear. CDR3 length: 13 amino acids. The germline gives CDR1 SGDLS, CDR2 YYNGEE. V was pared by 3 bases and J by 3 bases, with 10 bases between. CDR3 coding DNA: TGTGCCAGCAGCGGACCCCCCGTCTACGAGCAGTACTTC. It specifies CASSGPPVYEQYF.

This clone was seen only a few times. This chain uses TRBV28 with TRBJ1-1, with 9 bases aligning to TRBD1. Germline trimming cut 4 bases from V and 6 bases from J; bases unmatched to any gene: 9. This CDR3 has 15 residues. Germline loops: CDR1 MDHEN, CDR2 SYDVKM. CDR3 region: CASSSDRGWMAEAFF. CDR3 DNA sequence: TGTGCCAGCAGTTCGGACAGGGGTTGGATGGCTGAAGCTTTCTTT.

The gene calls are TRBV11-3 and TRBJ2-3; weak D call: TRBD1 (6 bases). Trimming cost V 5 bases and J 5 bases, with 20 bases left between them. The CDR3 is 16 amino acids. Germline lookup yields CDR1 SGHNT and CDR2 YENEEA. In DNA, the CDR3 is TGTGCCAGCAGCCGCCCACGTGTCAGGGGTATAGATACGCAGTATTTT. This codes for CASSRPRVRGIDTQYF.